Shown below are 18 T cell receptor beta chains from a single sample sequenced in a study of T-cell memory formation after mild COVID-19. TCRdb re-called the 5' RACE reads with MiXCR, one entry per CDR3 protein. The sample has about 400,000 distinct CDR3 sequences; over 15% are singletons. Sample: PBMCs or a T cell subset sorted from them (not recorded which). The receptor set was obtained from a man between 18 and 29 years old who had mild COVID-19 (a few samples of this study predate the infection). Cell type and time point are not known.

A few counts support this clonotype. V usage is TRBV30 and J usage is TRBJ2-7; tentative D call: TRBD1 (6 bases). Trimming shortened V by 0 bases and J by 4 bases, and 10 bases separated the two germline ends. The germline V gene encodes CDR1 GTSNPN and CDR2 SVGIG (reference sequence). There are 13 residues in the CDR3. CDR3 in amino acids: CAWSVQGAYEQYF. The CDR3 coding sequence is TGTGCCTGGAGTGTACAGGGAGCGTACGAGCAGTACTTC.

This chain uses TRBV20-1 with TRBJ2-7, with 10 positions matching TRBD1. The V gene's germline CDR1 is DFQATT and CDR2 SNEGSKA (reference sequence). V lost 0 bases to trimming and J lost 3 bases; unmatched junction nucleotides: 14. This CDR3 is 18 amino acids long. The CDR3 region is CSARDRDRGHSYHYEQYF. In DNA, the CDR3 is TGCAGTGCTAGAGATCGGGACAGGGGTCATTCCTATCACTACGAGCAGTACTTC.

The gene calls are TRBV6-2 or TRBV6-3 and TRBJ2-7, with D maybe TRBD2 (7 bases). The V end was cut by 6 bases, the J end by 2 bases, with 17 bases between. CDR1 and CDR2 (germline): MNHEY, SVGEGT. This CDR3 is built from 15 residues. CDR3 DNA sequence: TGTGCCAGCAGCCGCCTCGCGGGGGCCCCCTACGAGCAGTACGTC. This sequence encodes CASSRLAGAPYEQYV.

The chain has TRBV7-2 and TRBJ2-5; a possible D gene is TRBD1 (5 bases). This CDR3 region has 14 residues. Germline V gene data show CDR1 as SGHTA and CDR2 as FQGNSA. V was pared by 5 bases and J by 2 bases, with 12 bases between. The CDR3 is CASSQGVWQETQYF. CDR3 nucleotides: TGTGCCAGCAGCCAAGGGGTTTGGCAAGAGACCCAGTACTTC.

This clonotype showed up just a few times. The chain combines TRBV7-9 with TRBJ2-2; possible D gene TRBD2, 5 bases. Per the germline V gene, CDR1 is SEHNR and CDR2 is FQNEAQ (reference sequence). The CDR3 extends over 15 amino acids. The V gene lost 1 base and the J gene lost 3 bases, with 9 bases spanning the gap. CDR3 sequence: CASSLVGLHTGELFF. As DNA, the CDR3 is TGTGCCAGCAGCTTAGTCGGACTGCACACCGGGGAGCTGTTTTTT.

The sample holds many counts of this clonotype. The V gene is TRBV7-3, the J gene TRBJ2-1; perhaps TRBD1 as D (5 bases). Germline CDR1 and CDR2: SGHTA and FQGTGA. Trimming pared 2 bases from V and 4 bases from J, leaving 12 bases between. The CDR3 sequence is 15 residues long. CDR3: CASSLGQGLYNEQFF. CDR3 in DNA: TGTGCCAGCAGCTTAGGTCAGGGCCTGTACAATGAGCAGTTCTTC.

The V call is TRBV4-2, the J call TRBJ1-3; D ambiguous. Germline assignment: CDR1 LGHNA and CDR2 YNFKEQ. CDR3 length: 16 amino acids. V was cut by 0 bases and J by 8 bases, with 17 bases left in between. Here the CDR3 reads CASSQDLSGFIDTIYF. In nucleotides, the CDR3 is TGTGCCAGCAGCCAAGATCTTTCAGGCTTTATAGACACCATATATTTT.

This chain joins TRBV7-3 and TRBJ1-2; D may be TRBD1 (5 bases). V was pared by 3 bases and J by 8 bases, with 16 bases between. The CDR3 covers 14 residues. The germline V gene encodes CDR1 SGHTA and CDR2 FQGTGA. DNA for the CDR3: TGTGCCAGCAGCTTTCTAAAACCAGGGAGCGGCTACACCTTC. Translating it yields CASSFLKPGSGYTF.

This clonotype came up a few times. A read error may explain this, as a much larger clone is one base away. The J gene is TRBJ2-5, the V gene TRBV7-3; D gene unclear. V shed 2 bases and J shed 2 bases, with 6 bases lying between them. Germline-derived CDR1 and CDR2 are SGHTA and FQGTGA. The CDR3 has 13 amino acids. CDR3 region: CASSLAQQETQYF. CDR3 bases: TGTGCCAGCAGCTTAGCACAGCAAGAGACCCAGTACTTC.

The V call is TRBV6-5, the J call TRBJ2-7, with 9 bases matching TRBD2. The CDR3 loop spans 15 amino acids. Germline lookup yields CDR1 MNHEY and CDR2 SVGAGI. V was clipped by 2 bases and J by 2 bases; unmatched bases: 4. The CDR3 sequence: CASSYRAGGTYEQYV. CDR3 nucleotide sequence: TGTGCCAGCAGTTACAGGGCGGGGGGGACCTACGAGCAGTACGTC.

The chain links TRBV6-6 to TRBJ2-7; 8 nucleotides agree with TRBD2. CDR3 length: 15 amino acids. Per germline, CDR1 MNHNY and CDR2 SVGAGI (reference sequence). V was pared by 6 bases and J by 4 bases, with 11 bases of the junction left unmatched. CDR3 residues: CASRRSGGAAYEQYF. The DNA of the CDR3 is TGTGCCAGCAGGAGATCCGGGGGGGCTGCGTACGAGCAGTACTTC.

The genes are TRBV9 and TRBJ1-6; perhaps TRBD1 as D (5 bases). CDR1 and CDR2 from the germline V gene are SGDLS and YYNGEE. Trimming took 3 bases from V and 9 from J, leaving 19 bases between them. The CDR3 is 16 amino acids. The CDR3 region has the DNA TGTGCCAGCAGCGCGGGGGGGGACCCGGGCATTTCACCCCTCCACTTT. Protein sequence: CASSAGGDPGISPLHF.

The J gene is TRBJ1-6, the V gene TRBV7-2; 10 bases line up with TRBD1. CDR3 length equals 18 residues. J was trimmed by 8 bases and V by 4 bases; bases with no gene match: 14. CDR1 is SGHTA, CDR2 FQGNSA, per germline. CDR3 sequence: CASSSGGRVGTGDSPLHF. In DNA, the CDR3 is TGTGCCAGCAGCTCAGGGGGACGAGTGGGGACAGGGGATTCACCCCTCCACTTT.

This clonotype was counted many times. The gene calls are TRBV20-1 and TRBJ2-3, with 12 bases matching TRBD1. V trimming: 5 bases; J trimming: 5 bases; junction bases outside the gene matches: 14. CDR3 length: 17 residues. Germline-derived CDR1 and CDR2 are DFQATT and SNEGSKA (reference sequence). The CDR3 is CSAAGLGTGGRRDTQYF. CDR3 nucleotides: TGCAGTGCTGCAGGTCTCGGGACAGGGGGCCGGAGAGATACGCAGTATTTT.

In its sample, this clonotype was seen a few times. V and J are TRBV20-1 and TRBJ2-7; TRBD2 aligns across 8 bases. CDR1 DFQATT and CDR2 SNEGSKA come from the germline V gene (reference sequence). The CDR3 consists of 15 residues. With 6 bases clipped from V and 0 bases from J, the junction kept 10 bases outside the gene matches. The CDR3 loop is CSATSALADSYEQYV. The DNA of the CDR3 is TGCAGTGCGACTTCTGCACTAGCGGACTCCTACGAGCAGTACGTC.

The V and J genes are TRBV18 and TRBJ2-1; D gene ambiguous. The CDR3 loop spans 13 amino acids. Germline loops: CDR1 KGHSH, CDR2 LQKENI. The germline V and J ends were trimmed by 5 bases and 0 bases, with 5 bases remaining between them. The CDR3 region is CASSVNSYNEQFF. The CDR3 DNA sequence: TGTGCCAGCTCAGTAAACTCCTACAATGAGCAGTTCTTC.

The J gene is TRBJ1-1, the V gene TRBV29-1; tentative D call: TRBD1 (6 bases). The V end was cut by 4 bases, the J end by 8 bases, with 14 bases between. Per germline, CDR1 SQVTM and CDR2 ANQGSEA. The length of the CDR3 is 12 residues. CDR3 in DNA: TGCAGCGTTGCTGGGGGCGAGGGGGAAGCTTTCTTT. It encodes CSVAGGEGEAFF.

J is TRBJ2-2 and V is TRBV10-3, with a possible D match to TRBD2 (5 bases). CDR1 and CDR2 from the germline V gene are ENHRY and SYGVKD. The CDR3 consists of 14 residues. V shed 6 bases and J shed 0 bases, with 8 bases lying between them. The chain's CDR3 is CAIRRRSNTGELFF. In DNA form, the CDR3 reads TGTGCCATCAGGAGGAGGTCGAACACCGGGGAGCTGTTTTTT.